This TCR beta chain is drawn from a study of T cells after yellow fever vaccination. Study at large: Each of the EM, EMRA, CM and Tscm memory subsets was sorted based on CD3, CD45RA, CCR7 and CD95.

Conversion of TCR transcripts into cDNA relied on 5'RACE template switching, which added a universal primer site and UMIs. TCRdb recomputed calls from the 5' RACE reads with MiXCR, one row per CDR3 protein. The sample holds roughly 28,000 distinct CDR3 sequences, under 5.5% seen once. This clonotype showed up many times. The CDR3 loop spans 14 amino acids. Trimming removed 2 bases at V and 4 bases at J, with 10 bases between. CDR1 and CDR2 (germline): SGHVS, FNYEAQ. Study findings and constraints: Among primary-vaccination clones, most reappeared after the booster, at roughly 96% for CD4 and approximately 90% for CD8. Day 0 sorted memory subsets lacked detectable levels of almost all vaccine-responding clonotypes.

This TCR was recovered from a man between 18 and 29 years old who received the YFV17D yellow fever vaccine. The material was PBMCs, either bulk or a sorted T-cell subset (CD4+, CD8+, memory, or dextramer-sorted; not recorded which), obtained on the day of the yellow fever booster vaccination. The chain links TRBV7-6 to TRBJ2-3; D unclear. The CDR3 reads CASSLSYGADTQYF. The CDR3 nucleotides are TGTGCCAGCAGCTTATCCTACGGAGCAGATACGCAGTATTTT.